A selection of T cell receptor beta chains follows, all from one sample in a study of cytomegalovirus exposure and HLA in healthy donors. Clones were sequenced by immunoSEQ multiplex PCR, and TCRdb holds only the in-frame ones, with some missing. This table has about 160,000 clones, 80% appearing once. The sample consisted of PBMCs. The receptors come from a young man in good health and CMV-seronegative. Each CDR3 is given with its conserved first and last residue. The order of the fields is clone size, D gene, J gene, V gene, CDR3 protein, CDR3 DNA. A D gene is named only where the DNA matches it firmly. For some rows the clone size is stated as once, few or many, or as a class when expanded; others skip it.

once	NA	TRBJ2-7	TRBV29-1	CSVESGTYEQYF	TGCAGCGTTGAATCGGGGACCTACGAGCAGTACTTC
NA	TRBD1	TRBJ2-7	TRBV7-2	CASSQGQGSEQYF	TGTGCCAGCAGCCAAGGACAGGGAAGCGAGCAGTACTTC
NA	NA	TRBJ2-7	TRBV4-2	CASSQEEGSTSVSYEQYF	TGTGCCAGCAGCCAAGAGGAGGGGTCTACTAGTGTGTCCTACGAGCAGTACTTC
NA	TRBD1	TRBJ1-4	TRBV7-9	CAITWGQGPNEKLFF	TGTGCCATCACCTGGGGACAGGGTCCTAATGAAAAACTGTTTTTT
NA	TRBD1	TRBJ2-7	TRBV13	CASSIQGAPYEQYF	TGTGCCAGCAGCATACAGGGGGCTCCGTACGAGCAGTACTTC
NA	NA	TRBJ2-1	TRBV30	CAWSVVREQFF	TGTGCCTGGAGTGTCGTGCGTGAGCAGTTCTTC
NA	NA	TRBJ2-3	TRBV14	CASSQLGGSTDTQYF	TGTGCCAGCAGCCAACTCGGGGGTAGCACAGATACGCAGTATTTT
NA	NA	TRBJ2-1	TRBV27	CATEVRDGTGDEQFF	TGTGCCACCGAAGTGAGGGACGGGACTGGGGATGAGCAGTTCTTC
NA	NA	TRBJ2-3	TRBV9	CASSLRGGAQDTQYF	TGTGCCAGCAGCCTTAGGGGCGGTGCACAAGATACGCAGTATTTT
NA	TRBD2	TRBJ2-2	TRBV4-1	CASSPSGTLNGELFF	TGCGCCAGCAGCCCGAGCGGGACTCTGAACGGGGAGCTGTTTTTT
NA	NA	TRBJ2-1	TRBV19	CASSSQGSGNEQFF	TGTGCCAGTAGTTCCCAGGGCTCGGGCAATGAGCAGTTCTTC
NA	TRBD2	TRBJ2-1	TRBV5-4	CASSLSGRWDEQFF	TGTGCCAGCAGCTTAAGCGGGAGGTGGGATGAGCAGTTCTTC
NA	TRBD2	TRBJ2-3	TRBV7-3	CASSRLAGGDTQYF	TGTGCCAGCAGCCGGCTAGCGGGAGGTGATACGCAGTATTTT
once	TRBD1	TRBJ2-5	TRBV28	CASSLQPGQGQETQYF	TGTGCCAGCAGTCTTCAACCGGGACAGGGGCAAGAGACCCAGTACTTC
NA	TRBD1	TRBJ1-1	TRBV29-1	CSVGQGGTEAFF	TGCAGCGTAGGACAGGGAGGCACTGAAGCTTTCTTT
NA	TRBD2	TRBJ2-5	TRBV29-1	CSLSSRGEQETQYF	TGCAGCCTGTCCTCTCGGGGGGAGCAAGAGACCCAGTACTTC
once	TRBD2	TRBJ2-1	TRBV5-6	CASSLGAGGRYNEQFF	TGTGCCAGCAGCTTAGGAGCGGGGGGGCGATACAATGAGCAGTTCTTC
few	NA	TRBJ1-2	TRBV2	CASSPLREKKGYTF	TGTGCCAGCAGTCCTCTCAGGGAAAAGAAGGGCTACACCTTC
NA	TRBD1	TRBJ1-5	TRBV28	CASSLTGGVRQPQHF	TGTGCCAGCAGTCTAACAGGGGGAGTAAGGCAGCCCCAGCATTTT
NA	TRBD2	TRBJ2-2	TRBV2	CASIPARGVGELFF	TGTGCCAGCATACCCGCCCGGGGGGTCGGGGAGCTGTTTTTT
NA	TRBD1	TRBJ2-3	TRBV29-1	CSANRGLTDTQYF	TGCAGCGCTAACAGGGGGCTCACAGATACGCAGTATTTT
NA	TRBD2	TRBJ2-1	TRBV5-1	CASSFSGPGEQFF	TGCGCCAGCAGCTTTAGCGGGCCCGGTGAGCAGTTCTTC
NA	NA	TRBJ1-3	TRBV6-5	CASSSLGSSGNTIYF	TGTGCCAGCAGTTCCCTTGGGAGCTCTGGAAACACCATATATTTT
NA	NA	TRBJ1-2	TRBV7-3	CASSSARVITGYTF	TGTGCCAGCAGCTCCGCACGGGTTATCACGGGCTACACCTTC
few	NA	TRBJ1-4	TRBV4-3	CASSQDGGFNEKLFF	TGCGCCAGCAGCCAAGACGGGGGGTTCAATGAAAAACTGTTTTTT
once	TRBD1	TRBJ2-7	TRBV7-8	CASSSFGTGGIYEQYF	TGTGCCAGCAGCTCTTTTGGGACAGGCGGGATCTACGAGCAGTACTTC
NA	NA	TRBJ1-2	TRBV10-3	CAISENSLYGYTF	TGTGCCATCAGTGAAAACAGCCTCTATGGCTACACCTTC
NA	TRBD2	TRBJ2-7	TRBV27	CASSLRGLAGPYEQYF	TGTGCCAGCAGCCTAAGGGGACTAGCGGGGCCCTACGAGCAGTACTTC
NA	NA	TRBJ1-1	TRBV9	CASSFHPRPQPNTEAFF	TGTGCCAGCAGCTTTCATCCCAGGCCACAGCCTAACACTGAAGCTTTCTTT
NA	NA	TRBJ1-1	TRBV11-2	CASSLDLGANTEAFF	TGTGCCAGCAGCTTAGATTTGGGGGCGAACACTGAAGCTTTCTTT
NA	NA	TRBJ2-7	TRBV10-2	CASSDDRNYEQYF	TGCGCCAGCAGTGACGACAGGAACTACGAGCAGTACTTC
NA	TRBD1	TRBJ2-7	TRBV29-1	CSVEPGQGTGEQYF	TGCAGCGTGGAACCGGGACAGGGGACAGGCGAGCAGTACTTC
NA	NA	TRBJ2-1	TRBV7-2	CASSALVYEQFF	TGTGCCAGCAGCGCGCTGGTCTATGAGCAGTTCTTC
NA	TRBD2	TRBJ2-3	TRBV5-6	CASSPTLAGEGTDTQYF	TGTGCCAGCAGTCCCACCCTAGCGGGAGAGGGCACAGATACGCAGTATTTT
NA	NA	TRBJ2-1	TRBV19	CASSLDRYYNEQFF	TGTGCCAGTAGCCTAGACAGGTACTACAATGAGCAGTTCTTC
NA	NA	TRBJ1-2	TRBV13	CASSSVITGRIYGYTF	TGTGCCAGCAGCTCTGTAATTACAGGGCGCATCTATGGCTACACCTTC
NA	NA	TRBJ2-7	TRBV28	CASSQPPEVAWRNEQYF	TGTGCCAGCAGTCAGCCCCCGGAAGTGGCTTGGCGGAACGAGCAGTACTTC
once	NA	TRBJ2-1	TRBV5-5	CASSFKPGASGEQFF	TGTGCCAGCAGCTTCAAGCCCGGTGCGTCCGGTGAGCAGTTCTTC
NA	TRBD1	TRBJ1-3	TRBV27	CASSLDRGDTIYF	TGTGCCAGCAGTTTGGACAGGGGGGACACCATATATTTT
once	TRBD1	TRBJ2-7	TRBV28	CASRITGGSYEQYF	TGTGCCAGCAGGATAACAGGGGGCTCCTACGAGCAGTACTTC
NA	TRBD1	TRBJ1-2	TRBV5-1	CASSLVGTGNRDGYTF	TGCGCCAGCAGCTTGGTCGGGACAGGGAATCGCGATGGCTACACCTTC
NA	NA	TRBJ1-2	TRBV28	CASSLGGSKLYGYTF	TGTGCCAGCAGTTTAGGAGGGAGCAAACTCTATGGCTACACCTTC
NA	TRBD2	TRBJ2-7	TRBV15	CATSRGLAELYEQYF	TGTGCCACCAGCAGAGGACTAGCGGAGTTATACGAGCAGTACTTC
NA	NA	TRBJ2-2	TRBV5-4	CASSQKSRVSTGELFF	TGTGCCAGCAGCCAAAAGTCTCGGGTCTCGACCGGGGAGCTGTTTTTT
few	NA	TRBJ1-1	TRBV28	CASSLQGNTEAFF	TGTGCCAGCAGTTTACAGGGGAACACTGAAGCTTTCTTT
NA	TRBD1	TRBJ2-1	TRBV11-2	CASSAATGLSYNEQFF	TGTGCCAGCAGCGCCGCGACAGGGCTTTCCTACAATGAGCAGTTCTTC
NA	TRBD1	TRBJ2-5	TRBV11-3	CASSKRSGTGGQETQYF	TGTGCCAGCAGCAAACGATCCGGGACAGGGGGGCAAGAGACCCAGTACTTC
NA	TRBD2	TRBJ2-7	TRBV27	CASSLGRGEDEQYF	TGTGCCAGCAGTTTAGGTCGGGGGGAGGACGAGCAGTACTTC
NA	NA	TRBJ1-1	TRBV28	CASSVPGEWDTEAFF	TGTGCCAGCAGTGTACCAGGGGAATGGGACACTGAAGCTTTCTTT
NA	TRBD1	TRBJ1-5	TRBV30	CAWRDGQGINQPQHF	TGTGCCTGGAGAGACGGACAGGGAATCAATCAGCCCCAGCATTTT
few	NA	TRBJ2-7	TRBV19	CATKVGAGGYEQYF	TGTGCCACCAAGGTTGGCGCCGGGGGCTACGAGCAGTACTTC
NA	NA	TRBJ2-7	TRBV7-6	CASTPRIAESYEQYF	TGTGCCAGCACCCCTCGAATAGCCGAATCCTACGAGCAGTACTTC
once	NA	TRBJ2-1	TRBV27	CASSLGAGAYEQFF	TGTGCCAGCAGTTTAGGGGCGGGGGCATATGAGCAGTTCTTC
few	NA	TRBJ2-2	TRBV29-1	CSVEAVTGELFF	TGCAGCGTTGAAGCGGTCACCGGGGAGCTGTTTTTT
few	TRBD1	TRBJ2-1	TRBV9	CASSVGSRDRVNEQFF	TGTGCCAGCAGCGTAGGGAGTCGGGACAGAGTCAATGAGCAGTTCTTC
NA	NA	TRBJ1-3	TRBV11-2	CASSPVRGASGNTIYF	TGTGCCAGCAGCCCCGTCAGGGGTGCCTCGGGAAACACCATATATTTT
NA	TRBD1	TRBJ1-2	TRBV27	CASSTGDYGYTF	TGTGCCAGCAGCACAGGGGACTATGGCTACACCTTC